This note documents a single T cell receptor (beta chain) sequence. Its antigen remains unidentified. The libraries were made with immunoSEQ v3. Survey-level samples got roughly 1.9 million read pairs; deep-level samples got about 4.5-6.5 million. Measured with immunoSEQ multiplex PCR; TCRdb has only the in-frame clones, and not every one. This repertoire shows just under 60,000 clones, about 73% found once; its top ten account for 1.5% to 2%. The data were obtained in a study of TIL therapy for anti-PD-1-resistant metastatic lung cancer. For the study at large: Progressing patients received lymphodepletion, expanded TIL infusion and IL-2. Tumors had a median PD-L1 proportion score of about 6%. The study, taken as a whole, reports: Patients were highly selected, enriched for treatment-naive, never-smoker and oncogene-addicted cases.

The CDR3 has 15 residues. Trimming removed 1 base from V and 9 bases from J, with 16 bases in between. CDR1 is LGHNA, CDR2 YNFKEQ, per germline. Noted time point: pre-treatment sample, taken before nivolumab and TIL therapy. The material was blood, obtained at baseline. This receptor was identified in a person aged 25 to 85 with non-small cell lung cancer. The rearrangement links TRBV4-2 to TRBJ2-1; D unclear. In DNA, the CDR3 is TGTGCCAGCAGCCAAGGAATGAGCGTCCCCGGTGAGCAGTTCTTC. This encodes CASSQGMSVPGEQFF.